The 30 T cell receptor beta chains in this list originate from one sample, sequenced in a study of response to subunit inactivated influenza vaccine. TCRdb reprocessed the RT-PCR reads via MiXCR and lists one record per CDR3 protein. The sample lists about 650,000 distinct CDR3 sequences; about 14% were seen once. The material was PBMCs from blood, obtained 14 to 15 days before vaccination. The receptor source for this set is a man in his forties or fifties who received an inactivated influenza vaccine.

The chain couples TRBV28 to TRBJ1-6; 10 bases map to TRBD1. Germline V lookup: CDR1 MDHEN, CDR2 SYDVKM. The CDR3 runs to 13 residues. V dropped 7 bases and J dropped 7; count of bases not matched to a gene: 1. CDR3 sequence: CASTGQGNSPLHF. The CDR3 nucleotides read TGTGCCAGCACGGGACAGGGGAATTCACCCCTCCACTTT.

At least ten counts were recorded for this clonotype. The chain employs TRBV11-2 and TRBJ2-5, with D perhaps matching TRBD1 (5 bases). CDR3 length: 13 amino acids. CDR1 and CDR2 (germline): SGHAT, FQNNGV. Trimming pared 5 bases from V and 4 bases from J, leaving 11 bases between. CDR3 coding DNA: TGTGCCAGCAGCGTCCAGGGTAGAGAGACCCAGTACTTC. Amino acid sequence: CASSVQGRETQYF. Filled out from reference TRBV11-2 and TRBJ2-5, the complete variable domain reads EAGVAQSPRYKIIEKRQSVAFWCNPISGHATLYWYQQILGQGPKLLIQFQNNGVVDDSQLPKDRFSAERLKGVDSTLKIQPAKLEDSAVYLCASSVQGRETQYFGPGTRLLVL.

This clonotype has a handful of counts. The chain uses TRBV7-2 and TRBJ1-2, with D hard to call. V was trimmed by 0 bases and J by 8 bases, leaving 16 bases between them. The CDR3 runs to 15 residues. Germline-derived CDR1 and CDR2 are SGHTA and FQGNSA. DNA of the CDR3: TGTGCCAGCAGCTTAGCGGAAGGATCTAGGGCAGGCTACACCTTC. Translating gives CASSLAEGSRAGYTF.

The genes are TRBV6-2 or TRBV6-3 and TRBJ2-5, with no clear D. V dropped 5 bases and J dropped 6 bases, with 13 bases sitting between them. The CDR3 totals 13 residues. Germline-derived CDR1 and CDR2 are MNHEY and SVGEGT. CDR3 sequence reads: CASSASGIQTQYF. In nucleotides, the CDR3 is TGTGCCAGCAGTGCGAGTGGGATTCAGACCCAGTACTTC.

In its sample, this clonotype was seen a few times. The chain employs TRBV18 and TRBJ1-5; possible D gene TRBD1, 6 bases. Germline V gives CDR1 KGHSH, CDR2 LQKENI. The CDR3 totals 14 residues. V was cut by 3 bases and J by 7 bases, with 13 bases left in between. The CDR3 here is CASSPQGQRQPQHF. The CDR3 DNA follows: TGTGCCAGCTCACCGCAGGGGCAGCGGCAGCCCCAGCATTTT.

This clonotype showed up just a few times. The J gene is TRBJ2-1, the V gene TRBV20-1; D might be TRBD1 (6 bases). The length of the CDR3 is 19 residues. Germline V gives CDR1 DFQATT, CDR2 SNEGSKA (reference sequence). V lost 3 bases to trimming and J lost 0 bases, with 24 bases between them. This CDR3 is CSASSVQGRLFSSYNEQFF. The CDR3 nucleotides read TGCAGTGCTAGTTCTGTCCAGGGGCGCCTCTTTAGCTCCTACAATGAGCAGTTCTTC.

This clonotype has a single count. This chain joins TRBV20-1 and TRBJ2-7; D not resolved. V was pared by 4 bases and J by 0 bases, with 13 bases between. The CDR3 extends over 14 amino acids. Looked up from germline, CDR1 is DFQATT and CDR2 is SNEGSKA (reference sequence). This CDR3 is CSATNPESSYEQYF. The CDR3 DNA follows: TGCAGTGCTACAAACCCAGAGAGCTCCTACGAGCAGTACTTC.

The V gene is TRBV5-1, the J gene TRBJ1-2, with TRBD1 as a possible D gene (5 bases). The CDR3 has 14 residues. Per germline, CDR1 SGHRS and CDR2 YFSETQ. V was shortened by 3 bases and J by 1 base, with 10 bases between the two germline ends. The CDR3 DNA follows: TGCGCCAGCAGCTCCGCAGGGTTTAACTATGGCTACACCTTC. Encoded protein: CASSSAGFNYGYTF.

This clonotype has at least ten counts. V usage is TRBV5-1 and J usage is TRBJ2-1; D perhaps matches TRBD1 (5 bases). The CDR3 consists of 15 residues. Germline CDR1 SGHRS, CDR2 YFSETQ. Trimming stripped 3 bases from V and 7 bases from J, with 17 bases between. The CDR3 nucleotides are TGCGCCAGCAGCTACAATTGGGGTAGGGGAAATGAGCAGTTCTTC. Protein: CASSYNWGRGNEQFF.

The chain has TRBV2 and TRBJ2-1; unclear D gene. The CDR3 has 11 residues. Germline V lookup: CDR1 SNHLY, CDR2 FYNNEI. V was cut by 0 bases and J by 10 bases, with 4 bases left in between. The CDR3 loop reads CASSEAGEQFF. CDR3 in DNA: TGTGCCAGCAGTGAAGCAGGGGAGCAGTTCTTC.

The rearrangement uses TRBV28 and TRBJ1-6; TRBD1 might be the D (5 bases). The CDR3 contains 16 residues. Germline V lookup: CDR1 MDHEN, CDR2 SYDVKM. V was cut by 4 bases and J by 13 bases, with 23 bases left in between. The CDR3 sequence is CASSSTPGAGPRPLHF. The DNA of the CDR3 is TGTGCCAGCAGTTCTACCCCCGGGGCAGGACCTAGGCCCCTCCACTTT.

This clonotype was recorded a few times. This chain links TRBV7-2 with TRBJ2-6; no reliable D call. V lost 2 bases to trimming and J lost 0 bases, with 8 bases between them. The CDR3 extends over 16 amino acids. The germline V gene encodes CDR1 SGHTA and CDR2 FQGNSA. CDR3 loop: CASSLSGLSGANVLTF. CDR3 in DNA: TGTGCCAGCAGCTTATCGGGTCTCTCTGGGGCCAACGTCCTGACTTTC.

This clonotype was seen ten or more times. This chain uses TRBV6-6 with TRBJ2-5; 7 bases line up with TRBD2. This CDR3 contains 11 residues. CDR1 and CDR2 (germline): MNHNY, SVGAGI (reference sequence). For the CDR3, the DNA is TGTGCGGGGGGGTATCAAGAGACCCAGTACTTC. Translated: CAGGYQETQYF.

The V gene is TRBV5-1, the J gene TRBJ2-1; a possible D gene is TRBD2 (5 bases). The V gene lost 4 bases and the J gene lost 1 base, with 12 bases spanning the gap. CDR3 length equals 15 residues. CDR1 is SGHRS, CDR2 YFSETQ, per germline. CDR3 residues: CASSGLTGSYNEQFF. CDR3 DNA: TGCGCCAGCAGCGGACTTACCGGTTCCTACAATGAGCAGTTCTTC.

This clonotype turned up a few times. The CDR3 loop is CASSLTGASYGYTF. The CDR3 coding sequence is TGTGCCAGCAGTTTAACAGGGGCTAGCTATGGCTACACCTTC. The chain links TRBV12-3 or TRBV12-4 to TRBJ1-2; 7 nucleotides agree with TRBD1. The junction had 4 bases not matched to a gene; V was cut back by 2 bases and J by 4 bases. This CDR3 region has 14 residues.

This clonotype was counted only a few times. This chain links TRBV5-5 with TRBJ1-1; D remains ambiguous. The germline V gene encodes CDR1 SGHKS and CDR2 YYEKEE (reference sequence). The CDR3 loop spans 17 amino acids. Trimming cost V 4 bases and J 0 bases, with 19 bases left between them. This chain's CDR3 is CASSTSPGTPMNTEAFF. The DNA of the CDR3 is TGTGCCAGCAGCACGTCCCCGGGCACCCCCATGAACACTGAAGCTTTCTTT.

This clonotype showed up just a few times. The V and J genes are TRBV28 and TRBJ1-1; 7 bases line up with TRBD1. The CDR3 loop spans 14 amino acids. Germline V gene lookup returns CDR1 MDHEN and CDR2 SYDVKM. V trimming: 3 bases; J trimming: 7 bases; junction bases outside the gene matches: 8. The CDR3 DNA is TGTGCCAGCAGTTTGGGGACAGTGATTATTGAAGCTTTCTTT. Amino acid sequence: CASSLGTVIIEAFF.

This clonotype came up many times. The V gene is TRBV7-9, the J gene TRBJ2-1, with D uncertain. Germline CDR1 reads SEHNR; CDR2 reads FQNEAQ (reference sequence). V was cut by 0 bases and J by 9 bases, with 6 bases left in between. This CDR3 is built from 12 residues. The CDR3 coding sequence is TGTGCCAGCAGCTTAGCGGGAACTGAGCAGTTCTTC. Its protein is CASSLAGTEQFF.

V gene TRBV6-1 combines with J gene TRBJ2-7, with 12 bases that match TRBD1. With 6 bases clipped from V and 5 bases from J, the junction kept 8 bases outside the gene matches. CDR3 size: 15 residues. Germline CDR1 MNHNS, CDR2 SASEGT. The CDR3, as DNA: TGTGCCAGCAGAACGGGACAGGGGGCATCCCACGAGCAGTACTTC. As protein: CASRTGQGASHEQYF.

This clonotype was observed a few times. The rearrangement joins TRBV20-1 to TRBJ2-7, with TRBD1 matching over 9 bases. The length of the CDR3 is 14 residues. V lost 3 bases, J lost 4 bases, and 7 bases stayed unmatched. Per germline, CDR1 DFQATT and CDR2 SNEGSKA (reference sequence). The CDR3: CSARDGTGIYEQYF. CDR3 DNA: TGCAGTGCTAGGGACGGGACAGGGATTTACGAGCAGTACTTC.

The table lists this clonotype with many counts. V and J are TRBV5-1 and TRBJ1-1; D gene uncertain. Looked up from germline, CDR1 is SGHRS and CDR2 is YFSETQ. The CDR3 is made up of 15 amino acids. V lost 3 bases and J 4 bases, leaving 16 bases between the germline ends. The CDR3 loop is CASSSGTHGGTEAFF. The CDR3 nucleotides are TGCGCCAGCAGCTCAGGTACACACGGAGGCACTGAAGCTTTCTTT.

There are a few counts of this clonotype. The V gene is TRBV7-9, the J gene TRBJ2-1, with TRBD1 identical over 7 bases. Germline V gene sequence: CDR1 SEHNR, CDR2 FQNEAQ (reference sequence). V trimming: 6 bases; J trimming: 4 bases; junction bases outside the gene matches: 12. The CDR3 contains 16 residues. The CDR3 reads CASRANDRALYNEQFF. The CDR3 region has the DNA TGTGCCAGCAGAGCGAACGACAGGGCCCTTTACAATGAGCAGTTCTTC.

The chain carries TRBV5-1 and TRBJ2-2; TRBD2 matches at 16 bases. Trimming removed 4 bases from V and 6 bases from J; junction bases left unmatched: 6. The CDR3 loop spans 17 amino acids. The germline V gene encodes CDR1 SGHRS and CDR2 YFSETQ. CDR3 residues: CASSDAGLAGGPGELFF. As DNA, the CDR3 is TGCGCCAGCAGCGACGCGGGACTAGCGGGAGGGCCCGGGGAGCTGTTTTTT.

V and J are TRBV6-1 and TRBJ2-7; TRBD2 matches at 7 bases. Germline-derived CDR1 and CDR2 are MNHNS and SASEGT. Trimming removed 5 bases from V and 7 bases from J; junction bases left unmatched: 17. This CDR3 spans 16 amino acids. The DNA for the CDR3 is TGTGCCAGCAGTCTCCTAGCGGCTAGTTCGTCGCGTGAGCAGTACTTC. Amino acid sequence: CASSLLAASSSREQYF.

The rearrangement joins TRBV7-6 to TRBJ2-7; D might be TRBD2 (6 bases). Germline V gene data show CDR1 as SGHVS and CDR2 as FNYEAQ. The CDR3 consists of 16 residues. The ends were cut back, 4 bases at V and 2 bases at J, with 18 bases in the middle. CDR3 sequence reads: CASSSPISGEPYEQYF. The CDR3 DNA reads TGTGCCAGCAGCTCCCCGATCTCGGGGGAGCCCTACGAGCAGTACTTC.

The CDR3 DNA follows: TGTGCCAGTCAAGAACCAAACAGGAATGAGCAGTTCTTC. It specifies CASQEPNRNEQFF. This rearrangement joins TRBV28 to TRBJ2-1; D perhaps matches TRBD1 (5 bases). Germline V CDR1 and CDR2: MDHEN, SYDVKM. This CDR3 has 13 amino acids. V was cut by 9 bases and J by 7 bases, with 16 bases left in between.

This clonotype showed up just a few times. The chain combines TRBV7-2 with TRBJ2-7; D is unclear. This CDR3 is 12 amino acids long. Trimming took off 2 bases at V and 9 bases at J, with 11 bases between the two ends. Looked up from germline, CDR1 is SGHTA and CDR2 is FQGNSA. The CDR3 DNA sequence: TGTGCCAGCAGCTTACCCAGCGAAGGGCAGTACTTC. It yields the protein CASSLPSEGQYF. The variable domain in full, with the rest retrieved from reference TRBV7-2 and TRBJ2-7, is GAGVSQSPSNKVTEKGKDVELRCDPISGHTALYWYRQSLGQGLEFLIYFQGNSAPDKSGLPSDRFSAERTGGSVSTLTIQRTQQEDSAVYLCASSLPSEGQYFGPGTRLTVT.

In DNA form, the CDR3 reads TGCGCCAGCAGCCAAGTGTTTGGCGGTGGGGCCAACGTCCTGACTTTC. It yields the protein CASSQVFGGGANVLTF. This rearrangement joins TRBV4-3 to TRBJ2-6, with no clear D. The CDR3 consists of 16 residues. The V gene lost 1 base and the J gene lost 3 bases, with 10 bases spanning the gap. The germline V gene has CDR1 LGHNA and CDR2 YSLEER.

Only a few counts were recorded for this clonotype. The chain has TRBV7-8 and TRBJ2-2; 10 nucleotides match TRBD2. With V trimmed by 5 bases and J by 1 base, 16 bases remained unmatched. This CDR3 spans 20 amino acids. The germline gives CDR1 SGHVS, CDR2 FQNEAQ. CDR3 protein: CASSLNSGGPLTLNTGELFF. The CDR3 DNA sequence: TGTGCCAGCAGCCTAAATAGCGGGGGGCCCCTCACTCTGAACACCGGGGAGCTGTTTTTT.

CDR3 sequence: CASSLSGSGRSYEQYF. The CDR3, as DNA: TGTGCCAGCAGTTTATCGGGTAGCGGGAGGTCCTACGAGCAGTACTTC. The chain employs TRBV28 and TRBJ2-7; 10 bases agree with TRBD2. Germline CDR1 reads MDHEN; CDR2 reads SYDVKM. The CDR3 has 16 residues. V shed 1 base and J 1 base; nucleotides not matched to a gene: 4.